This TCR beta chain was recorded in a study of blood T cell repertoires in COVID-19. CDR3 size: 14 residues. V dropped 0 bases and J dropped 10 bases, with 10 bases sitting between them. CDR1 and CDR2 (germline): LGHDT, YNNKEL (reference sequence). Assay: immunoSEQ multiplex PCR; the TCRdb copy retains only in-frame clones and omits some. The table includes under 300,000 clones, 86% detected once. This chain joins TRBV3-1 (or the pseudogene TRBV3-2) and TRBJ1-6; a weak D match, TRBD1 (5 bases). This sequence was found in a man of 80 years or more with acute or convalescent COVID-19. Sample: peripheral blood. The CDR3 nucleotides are TGTGCCAGCAGCCAAGAGGCGGGGCGCTCACCCCTCCACTTT. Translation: CASSQEAGRSPLHF.